One sample yielded the 8 T cell receptor beta chains listed below, sequenced in a study of post-analysis software for immune sequencing data. Overall study results and limits: The study found TRBV5-6, TRBV5-1 and TRBV20-1 among four to six TRBV segments more frequent in patients than controls.

Antigens of these TCRs are unknown. TCR beta cDNA libraries included unique molecular identifiers. TCRdb passed the PCR reads through MiXCR, listing each CDR3 protein once. The table includes approximately 630,000 distinct CDR3 sequences, approximately 60% detected once. Sequencing input: blood. The receptors shown here come from a girl aged 2 to 9 with multiple sclerosis.

This chain links TRBV5-1 with TRBJ2-3, with 10 bases matching TRBD1. Unmatched junction bases numbered 6, after V lost 4 bases and J lost 4 bases. The CDR3 runs 15 residues. CDR1 is SGHRS and CDR2 is YFSETQ in the germline V gene. CDR3 nucleotide sequence: TGCGCCAGCAGCAGAGGACAGGGGGACGCAGATACGCAGTATTTT. It codes for CASSRGQGDADTQYF. Filled out from reference TRBV5-1 and TRBJ2-3, the complete variable domain reads KAGVTQTPRYLIKTRGQQVTLSCSPISGHRSVSWYQQTPGQGLQFLFEYFSETQRNKGNFPGRFSGRQFSNSRSEMNVSTLELGDSALYLCASSRGQGDADTQYFGPGTRLTVL.

In regard to this clonotype: Mismatch with germline at one junction end may stem from a read error. The chain combines TRBV9 with TRBJ2-1; 10 bases are shared with TRBD2. The CDR3 is 14 residues long. CDR1 SGDLS and CDR2 YYNGEE come from the germline V gene. For the CDR3, the DNA is TGTGCCAGCAGCGCTAGCGGGAGTGGGGATGAGCGGTTCTTC. It specifies CASSASGSGDERFF.

This chain connects TRBV5-6 to TRBJ1-1; 9 nucleotides line up with TRBD1. V shed 5 bases and J 6 bases; nucleotides not matched to a gene: 5. This CDR3 is built from 13 residues. Germline loops: CDR1 SGHDT, CDR2 YYEEEE. In DNA form, the CDR3 reads TGTGCCAGCAGAGGACAGGGGATTTCTGAAGCTTTCTTT. Translation: CASRGQGISEAFF.

The chain combines TRBV3-1 with TRBJ2-7; TRBD1 is a possible D gene (7 bases). The J call may be mistaken, given a closer DNA end match to TRBJ2-5. The CDR3 loop spans 16 amino acids. Germline lookup yields CDR1 LGHDT and CDR2 YNNKEL (reference sequence). CDR3 protein: CASSQEIETGRETQYF. In nucleotides, the CDR3 is TGTGCCAGCAGCCAAGAGATAGAGACAGGGAGGGAGACCCAGTACTTC.

The V gene is TRBV12-3 or TRBV12-4, the J gene TRBJ2-6; weak D call: TRBD2 (5 bases). The CDR3 totals 18 residues. The V end lost 2 bases, the J end lost 0 bases, and 14 bases lay between the germline ends. DNA of the CDR3: TGTGCCAGCAGTTTAAAGCCCCTGGCGGGCTCTGGGGCCAACGTCCTGACTTTC. Protein: CASSLKPLAGSGANVLTF.

The chain combines TRBV4-3 with TRBJ2-1; TRBD1 matches at 8 bases. The CDR3 runs to 14 residues. Germline V gives CDR1 LGHNA, CDR2 YSLEER. V gave up 4 bases and J gave up 7 bases; unmatched junction bases: 6. The DNA of the CDR3 is TGCGCCAGCAGCCGACATAGACAGGGGAATGAGCAGTTCTTC. This codes for CASSRHRQGNEQFF.

This clonotype was counted between two and nine times. V and J are TRBV29-1 and TRBJ2-3; D remains ambiguous. CDR1 is SQVTM and CDR2 is ANQGSEA in the germline V gene. Trimming removed 3 bases from V and 5 bases from J, with 12 bases in between. This CDR3 contains 13 residues. The CDR3 sequence: CSVEHPSGDTQYF. CDR3 nucleotides: TGCAGCGTTGAGCACCCTAGTGGAGATACGCAGTATTTT.

V usage is TRBV6-1 and J usage is TRBJ2-1, with TRBD1 identical over 10 bases. The CDR3 loop spans 15 amino acids. Germline CDR1 and CDR2: MNHNS and SASEGT. Trimming removed 7 bases from V and 2 bases from J; junction bases left unmatched: 5. The CDR3 sequence is CASTDGTGAYNEQFF. The DNA for the CDR3 is TGTGCCAGCACCGACGGGACAGGGGCCTACAATGAGCAGTTCTTC.